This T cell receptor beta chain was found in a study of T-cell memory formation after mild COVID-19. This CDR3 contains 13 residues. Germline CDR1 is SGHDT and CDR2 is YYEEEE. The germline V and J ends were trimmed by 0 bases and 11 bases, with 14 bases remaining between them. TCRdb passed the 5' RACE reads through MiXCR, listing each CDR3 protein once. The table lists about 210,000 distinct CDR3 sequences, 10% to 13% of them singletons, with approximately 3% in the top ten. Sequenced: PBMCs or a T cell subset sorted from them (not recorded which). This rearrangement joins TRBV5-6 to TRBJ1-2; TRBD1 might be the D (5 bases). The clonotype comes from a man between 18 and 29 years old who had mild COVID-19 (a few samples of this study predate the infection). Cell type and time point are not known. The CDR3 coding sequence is TGTGCCAGCAGCTTGGCCGGGACCTCGACGTACACCTTC. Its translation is CASSLAGTSTYTF. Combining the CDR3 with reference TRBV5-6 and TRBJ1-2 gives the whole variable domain DAGVTQSPTHLIKTRGQQVTLRCSPKSGHDTVSWYQQALGQGPQFIFQYYEEEERQRGNFPDRFSGHQFPNYSSELNVNALLLGDSALYLCASSLAGTSTYTFGSGTRLTVV.